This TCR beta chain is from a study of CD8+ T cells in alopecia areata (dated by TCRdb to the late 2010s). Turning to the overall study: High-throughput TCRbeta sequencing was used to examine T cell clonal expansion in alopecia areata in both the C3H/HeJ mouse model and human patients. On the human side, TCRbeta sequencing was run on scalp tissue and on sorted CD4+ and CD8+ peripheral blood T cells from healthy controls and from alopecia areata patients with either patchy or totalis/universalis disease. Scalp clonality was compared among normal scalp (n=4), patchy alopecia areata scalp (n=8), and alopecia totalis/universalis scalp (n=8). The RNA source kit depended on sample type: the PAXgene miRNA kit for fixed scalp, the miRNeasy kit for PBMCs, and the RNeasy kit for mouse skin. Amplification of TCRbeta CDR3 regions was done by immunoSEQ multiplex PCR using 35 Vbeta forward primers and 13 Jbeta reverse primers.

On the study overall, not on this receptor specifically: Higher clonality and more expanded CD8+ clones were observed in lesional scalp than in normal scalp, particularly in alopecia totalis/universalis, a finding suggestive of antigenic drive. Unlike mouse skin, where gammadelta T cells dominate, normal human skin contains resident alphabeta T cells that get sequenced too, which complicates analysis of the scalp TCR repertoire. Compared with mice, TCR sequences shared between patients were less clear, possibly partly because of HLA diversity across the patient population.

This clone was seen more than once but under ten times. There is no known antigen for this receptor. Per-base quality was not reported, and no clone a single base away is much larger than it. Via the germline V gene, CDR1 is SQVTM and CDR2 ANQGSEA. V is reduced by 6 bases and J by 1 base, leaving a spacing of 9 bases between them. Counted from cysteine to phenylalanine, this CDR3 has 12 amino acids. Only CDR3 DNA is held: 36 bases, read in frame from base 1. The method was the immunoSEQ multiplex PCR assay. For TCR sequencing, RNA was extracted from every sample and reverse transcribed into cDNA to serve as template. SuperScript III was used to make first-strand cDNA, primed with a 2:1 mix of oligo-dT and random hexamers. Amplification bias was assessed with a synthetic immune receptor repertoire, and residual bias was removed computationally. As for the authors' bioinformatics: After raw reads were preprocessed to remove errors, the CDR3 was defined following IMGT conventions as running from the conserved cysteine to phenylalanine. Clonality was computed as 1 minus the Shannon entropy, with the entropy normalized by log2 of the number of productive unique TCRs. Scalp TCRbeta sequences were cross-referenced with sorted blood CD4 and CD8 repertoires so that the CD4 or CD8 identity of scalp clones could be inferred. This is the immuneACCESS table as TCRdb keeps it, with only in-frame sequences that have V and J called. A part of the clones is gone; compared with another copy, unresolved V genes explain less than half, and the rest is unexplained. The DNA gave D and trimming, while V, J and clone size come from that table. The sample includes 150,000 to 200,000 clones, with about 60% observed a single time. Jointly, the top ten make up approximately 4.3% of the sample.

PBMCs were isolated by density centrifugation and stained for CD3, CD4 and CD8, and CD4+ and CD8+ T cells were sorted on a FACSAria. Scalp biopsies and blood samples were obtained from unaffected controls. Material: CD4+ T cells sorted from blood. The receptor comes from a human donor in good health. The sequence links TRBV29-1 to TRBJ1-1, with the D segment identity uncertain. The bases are TGCAGCGTCCGTGTGGGGAACACTGAAGCTTTCTTT. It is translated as CSVRVGNTEAFF.